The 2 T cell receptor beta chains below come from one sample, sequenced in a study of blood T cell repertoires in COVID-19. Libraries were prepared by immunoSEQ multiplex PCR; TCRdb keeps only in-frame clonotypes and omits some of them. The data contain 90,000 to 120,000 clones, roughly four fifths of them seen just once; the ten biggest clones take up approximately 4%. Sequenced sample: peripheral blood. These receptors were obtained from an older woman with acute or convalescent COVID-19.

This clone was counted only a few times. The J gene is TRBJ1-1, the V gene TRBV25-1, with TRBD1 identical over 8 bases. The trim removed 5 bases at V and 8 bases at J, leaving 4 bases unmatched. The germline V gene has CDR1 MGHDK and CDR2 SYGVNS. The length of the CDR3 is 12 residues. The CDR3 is CASSSDRVEAFF. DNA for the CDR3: TGTGCCAGCAGTTCGGACAGGGTAGAAGCTTTCTTT.

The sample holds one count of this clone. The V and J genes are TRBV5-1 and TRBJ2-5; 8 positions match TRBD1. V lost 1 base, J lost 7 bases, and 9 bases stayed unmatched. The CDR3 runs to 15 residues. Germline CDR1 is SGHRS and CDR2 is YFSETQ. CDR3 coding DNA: TGCGCCAGCAGCTTGAGACAGGGGTCCGGTGGGACCCAGTACTTC. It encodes CASSLRQGSGGTQYF.